This TCR beta chain was observed in a study of T-cell memory formation after mild COVID-19. CDR1 SGHRS and CDR2 YFSETQ come from the germline V gene. The CDR3 sequence is 13 residues long. Trimming shortened V by 2 bases and J by 2 bases, and 8 bases separated the two germline ends. A single record per CDR3 protein comes from TCRdb applying MiXCR to the 5' RACE reads. The sample carries over 400,000 distinct CDR3 sequences, 23% recorded once. The receptor was derived from an adult woman who had mild COVID-19 (a few samples of this study predate the infection). Cell type and time point are not known. J is TRBJ2-7 and V is TRBV5-1; D not resolved. Specimen: PBMCs or a T cell subset sorted from them (not recorded which). The CDR3 bases are TGCGCCAGCAGCTTTGAAGAAGCCTACGAGCAGTACTTC. Translating gives CASSFEEAYEQYF.